This TCR beta chain comes out of a study of beta chain features in type 1 diabetes (dated by TCRdb to the late 2010s). For context, the study as a whole: Patients and healthy donors did not differ in mean age, gender distribution, total cell number or subset yield. In the study, TCRB repertoires of sorted circulating CD4+ T cell subsets from recently diagnosed type 1 diabetes patients were compared with those of matched healthy donors. Across all samples, 107,917,701 sorted cells were examined, and cell number per subset correlated strongly with RNA yield. Naive and central memory subsets were obtained from all 30 or so donors, but regulatory and stem cell-like memory subsets were isolated from only 8 patients and 8 healthy donors. Results the study describes overall, beyond this receptor: Because small numbers of individuals were included in the HLA sub-analyses, any influence of HLA type on TCRB rearrangement was left unresolved. In all four CD4+ subsets, TCRB CDR3 length was moderately but significantly shorter in type 1 diabetes patients. Patients with type 1 diabetes made fewer insertions and deleted more nucleotides at VDJ recombination sites, implying thymic rearrangement abnormalities. PCR may preferentially amplify shorter templates, but because patient and control samples were amplified and corrected together, any resulting skew would affect both groups equally. The naive, central memory and regulatory TCRB repertoires appeared to resemble one another more closely among patients than among healthy donors. Because cDNA was sequenced instead of genomic DNA, highly expressing activated cells could be over-represented, though the groups showed no difference in activation or CD3 levels.

The entire amount of isolated RNA was reverse transcribed using the High Capacity cDNA Reverse Transcription Kit, so the sequenced TCRB transcripts were expressed ones. Deep immunoSEQ sequencing was applied to naive, central memory and regulatory T cell samples, giving an average of roughly 3.5 million total reads per sample. Sorted cells were lysed in RLT buffer and RNA was extracted with DNase-treated RNeasy Micro or Mini kits, depending on cell number. Each cell subset was processed on its own to prevent cross-contamination, while patient and healthy donor samples were processed together. The immunoSEQ multiplex PCR was used to amplify TCRB sequences from cDNA, generating 87-bp fragments that spanned the CDR3 region. Sequencing of the amplicons was performed on the Illumina HiSeq platform. For the original study's pipeline: Synthetic template baselines were used to correct PCR bias computationally, reads within Hamming distance 2 were collapsed together, and singletons that could not be merged were discarded. Reads were aligned against IMGT to assign V, D and J genes, CDR3 length and insertions or deletions at six rearrangement sites. Within each subset, clonotype counts were normalized to the number of sorted cells before true diversity and Gini coefficients were calculated with the tcR R package. Repertoire sharing was quantified using the overlap coefficient calculated on TCRB nucleotide sequences. As a proxy for the pre-selection repertoire, out-of-frame TCRB sequences from naive cells were analyzed. TCRdb limited this immuneACCESS table to in-frame rearrangements with V and J called. A share of clones is missing; checked studies link under half to unresolved V genes, and the rest is unexplained. V and J calls and clone size are those listed in that table; D and trimming were worked out from the DNA. The sample table records under 950,000 clones; around a sixth of these occur just once. The ten most abundant clones make up 0.02% to 0.03% of the sample.

On this clone itself: The clone's antigen remains unknown. Base qualities were left out, and no much larger clone turns up one base away.

The CDR3 contains 13 residues, cysteine and phenylalanine counted. Left in the record is the CDR3 DNA by itself, 39 bases read in frame from the first base. Cut back by 5 bases and 2 bases, the V and J ends lie 10 bases apart. CDR1 and CDR2 (SEHNR, FQNEAQ) derive from the germline V gene (reference sequence). A single peripheral blood draw of approximately 100 mL on average was collected from each donor into heparinised tubes. Using a panel that included CD45RO, CCR7, CD25, CD127, CD95 and CD27, naive, central memory, regulatory and stem cell-like memory CD4+ T cells were sorted on a BD FACSAria II. All sorted populations exceeded 98% purity. PBMCs were isolated right away by Lymphoprep density gradient centrifugation and were stained directly, without culture. So that batch effects would be minimized, each experiment stained and sorted samples in pairs, pairing one healthy donor with one patient.

The chain is assembled from TRBV7-9 and TRBJ2-7; there is no confident call for the D gene. Input material: naive CD4+ T cells from blood. The cell subset or site label on this specimen signifies: true naive CD4+ T cells. The sequence was obtained from a woman between 18 and 29 years old in good health. The CDR3: CASSPFSAYEQYF. The nucleotide sequence is given as TGTGCCAGCAGCCCCTTTAGTGCCTACGAGCAGTACTTC.